These T cell receptor beta chains were read from a single sample in a study of blood T cell repertoires in COVID-19. Generated by immunoSEQ multiplex PCR, the TCRdb table keeps only in-frame clones and is missing some. The table records roughly 250,000 clones, nearly 85% of them present only once. Sequencing input: peripheral blood. The receptors originated from a human donor in a cohort sampled during active COVID-19. The CDR3 runs from the conserved cysteine through the conserved F or W. Fields, in order: J gene, D gene, V gene, clone size, CDR3 DNA, CDR3 protein. A D gene is named only where the DNA matches it firmly. Expanded clones are given a class, and other clones once, few, many or no size at all.

j_call: TRBJ2-7; d_call: NA; v_call: TRBV9; clone_size: NA; cdr3_nt: TGTGCCAGCAGCGCTGGTGGGGCCGGGGAGCAGTACTTC; cdr3_aa: CASSAGGAGEQYF
j_call: TRBJ1-2; d_call: TRBD1; v_call: TRBV5-1; clone_size: NA; cdr3_nt: TGCGCCAGCAGCCAGACAGGGGGCTACTATGGCTACACCTTC; cdr3_aa: CASSQTGGYYGYTF
j_call: TRBJ1-6; d_call: NA; v_call: TRBV20-1; clone_size: NA; cdr3_nt: TGCAGTGCTAGTTCCCCCAGGGTGAATTCACCCCTCCACTTT; cdr3_aa: CSASSPRVNSPLHF
j_call: TRBJ1-6; d_call: TRBD1; v_call: TRBV5-1; clone_size: NA; cdr3_nt: TGCGCCAGCAGCCCACAGGGGGACCACTATAATTCACCCCTCCACTTT; cdr3_aa: CASSPQGDHYNSPLHF
j_call: TRBJ2-7; d_call: TRBD1; v_call: TRBV5-1; clone_size: NA; cdr3_nt: TGCGCCAGCACCTTGACAGGGACCAACTACGAGCAGTACTTC; cdr3_aa: CASTLTGTNYEQYF
j_call: TRBJ1-1; d_call: NA; v_call: TRBV30; clone_size: NA; cdr3_nt: TGTGCCTGGACTCCCCACACTGAAGCTTTCTTT; cdr3_aa: CAWTPHTEAFF
j_call: TRBJ2-7; d_call: TRBD1; v_call: TRBV6-5; clone_size: NA; cdr3_nt: TGTGCCAGCAGTTACGGTCAGGGGGTGAACGAGCAGTACTTC; cdr3_aa: CASSYGQGVNEQYF
j_call: TRBJ2-1; d_call: TRBD2; v_call: TRBV6-4; clone_size: NA; cdr3_nt: TGTGCCAGAGTGGGGCTAGCGGGGGTAAGCTCCTACAATGAGCAGTTCTTC; cdr3_aa: CARVGLAGVSSYNEQFF
j_call: TRBJ2-3; d_call: TRBD1; v_call: TRBV2; clone_size: NA; cdr3_nt: TGTGCCAGCAACCCCGACAGGGCAGATACGCAGTATTTT; cdr3_aa: CASNPDRADTQYF
j_call: TRBJ1-4; d_call: NA; v_call: TRBV2; clone_size: few; cdr3_nt: TGTGCCAGCAGTGAAGGTACAGGTGAAAAACTGTTTTTT; cdr3_aa: CASSEGTGEKLFF
j_call: TRBJ2-3; d_call: NA; v_call: TRBV25-1; clone_size: once; cdr3_nt: TGTGCCAGCAGTGAGGGTAGGGGGTCGAGCACAGATACGCAGTATTTT; cdr3_aa: CASSEGRGSSTDTQYF
j_call: TRBJ2-1; d_call: TRBD2; v_call: TRBV7-9; clone_size: NA; cdr3_nt: TGTGCCAGCAGCCCCGGTGGCGGGAGTAGGGACAATGAGCAGTTCTTC; cdr3_aa: CASSPGGGSRDNEQFF
j_call: TRBJ2-4; d_call: NA; v_call: TRBV6-2/TRBV6-3; clone_size: NA; cdr3_nt: TGTGCCAGCAGTAAGTCGGCGAGACTAGCCAAAAACATTCAGTACTTC; cdr3_aa: CASSKSARLAKNIQYF
j_call: TRBJ1-1; d_call: NA; v_call: TRBV18; clone_size: NA; cdr3_nt: TGTGCCAGCTCACCTTTAGTGGGGCTCTACGGGACTGAAGCTTTCTTT; cdr3_aa: CASSPLVGLYGTEAFF
j_call: TRBJ2-1; d_call: TRBD1; v_call: TRBV19; clone_size: NA; cdr3_nt: TGTGCCAGTAGATCCCCTGGGGGACAGAGGTCCGATGAGCAGTTCTTC; cdr3_aa: CASRSPGGQRSDEQFF
j_call: TRBJ2-1; d_call: TRBD2; v_call: TRBV7-3; clone_size: few; cdr3_nt: TGTGCCAGCAGCTTAATCCCAGCGGGGGGGCCCTACAATGAGCAGTTCTTC; cdr3_aa: CASSLIPAGGPYNEQFF
j_call: TRBJ1-6; d_call: NA; v_call: TRBV7-9; clone_size: NA; cdr3_nt: TGTGCCAGCAGCTTACAATCCGGGGTTGATTCACCCCTCCACTTT; cdr3_aa: CASSLQSGVDSPLHF
j_call: TRBJ2-4; d_call: NA; v_call: TRBV2; clone_size: NA; cdr3_nt: TGTGCCAGCAGCATCCGGGGGAGTCAAAACATTCAGTACTTC; cdr3_aa: CASSIRGSQNIQYF
j_call: TRBJ1-5; d_call: TRBD1; v_call: TRBV19; clone_size: NA; cdr3_nt: TGTGCCAGTGATCAGGGACAGGGTTTTTATCAGCCCCAGCATTTT; cdr3_aa: CASDQGQGFYQPQHF
j_call: TRBJ2-5; d_call: TRBD1; v_call: TRBV6-5; clone_size: NA; cdr3_nt: TGTGCCAGGTTCGACAGGGCCCAAGAGACCCAGTACTTC; cdr3_aa: CARFDRAQETQYF
j_call: TRBJ1-3; d_call: NA; v_call: TRBV2; clone_size: NA; cdr3_nt: TGTGCCAGCCAGAGGTCGGCGGGTGGAAACACCATATATTTT; cdr3_aa: CASQRSAGGNTIYF
j_call: TRBJ2-7; d_call: TRBD2; v_call: TRBV9; clone_size: NA; cdr3_nt: TGTGCCAGCAGCGTAGCTGGGCTAGCGGGAACCGAGCAGTACTTC; cdr3_aa: CASSVAGLAGTEQYF
j_call: TRBJ1-1; d_call: NA; v_call: TRBV15; clone_size: NA; cdr3_nt: TGTGCCACCAGCCGCCGGGTAGAGAACACTGAAGCTTTCTTT; cdr3_aa: CATSRRVENTEAFF
j_call: TRBJ2-7; d_call: NA; v_call: TRBV24-1; clone_size: NA; cdr3_nt: TGTGCCACCAGTGACCCTTTTATACAGGGATACGAGCAGTACTTC; cdr3_aa: CATSDPFIQGYEQYF
j_call: TRBJ2-7; d_call: NA; v_call: TRBV4-1; clone_size: NA; cdr3_nt: TGCGCCAGCAGCCAAGATAACCTAGTTCGCGAGCAGTACTTC; cdr3_aa: CASSQDNLVREQYF
j_call: TRBJ1-5; d_call: TRBD1; v_call: TRBV5-8; clone_size: NA; cdr3_nt: TGTGCCAGCAGCTCACAGGGGAAGGGCAATCAGCCCCAGCATTTT; cdr3_aa: CASSSQGKGNQPQHF
j_call: TRBJ1-4; d_call: NA; v_call: TRBV10-3; clone_size: NA; cdr3_nt: TGTGCCACTGCCGACAGCCCTAATGAAAAACTGTTTTTT; cdr3_aa: CATADSPNEKLFF
j_call: TRBJ2-2; d_call: TRBD2; v_call: TRBV3-1/TRBV3-2; clone_size: NA; cdr3_nt: TGTGCCAGCAGCCAAACACTAGCGGGAGGCGCTAATACCGGGGAGCTGTTTTTT; cdr3_aa: CASSQTLAGGANTGELFF
j_call: TRBJ1-4; d_call: TRBD1; v_call: TRBV14; clone_size: NA; cdr3_nt: TGTGCCAGCAGCCCCGGGGACAGTTTTAATGAAAAACTGTTTTTT; cdr3_aa: CASSPGDSFNEKLFF
j_call: TRBJ2-2; d_call: NA; v_call: TRBV10-1; clone_size: NA; cdr3_nt: TGCGCCAGCAGTGAGACGCGGGGGCACACCGGGGAGCTGTTTTTT; cdr3_aa: CASSETRGHTGELFF
j_call: TRBJ2-1; d_call: NA; v_call: TRBV7-2; clone_size: NA; cdr3_nt: TGTGCCAGCAGCTTCGACAGCCGTACCACTAATGAGCAGTTCTTC; cdr3_aa: CASSFDSRTTNEQFF
j_call: TRBJ1-2; d_call: TRBD1; v_call: TRBV7-2; clone_size: NA; cdr3_nt: TGTGCCAGCAGCTCCCCGCAGGGGGCTGGTACCTATGGCTACACCTTC; cdr3_aa: CASSSPQGAGTYGYTF
j_call: TRBJ1-3; d_call: NA; v_call: TRBV11-2; clone_size: once; cdr3_nt: TGTGCCAGCAGCCCCCAGGGGACCTCTGGAAACACCATATATTTT; cdr3_aa: CASSPQGTSGNTIYF
j_call: TRBJ2-7; d_call: NA; v_call: TRBV21-1; clone_size: NA; cdr3_nt: TGTGCCAGAGGATCTGGGGGACAGGGGAACTCCTACGAGCAGTACTTC; cdr3_aa: CARGSGGQGNSYEQYF
j_call: TRBJ2-5; d_call: TRBD2; v_call: TRBV6-5; clone_size: few; cdr3_nt: TGTGCCAGCAGTCCCCTAGCGGGAGCGTCGGAGACCCAGTACTTC; cdr3_aa: CASSPLAGASETQYF
j_call: TRBJ2-2; d_call: NA; v_call: TRBV5-4; clone_size: NA; cdr3_nt: TGTGCCAGCAGCTTGGGGCAGGTGAACACCGGGGAGCTGTTTTTT; cdr3_aa: CASSLGQVNTGELFF
j_call: TRBJ1-2; d_call: NA; v_call: TRBV3-1/TRBV3-2; clone_size: NA; cdr3_nt: TGTGCCAGCACCCGCTGGGGGGGATCGGAATTCTATGGCTACACCTTC; cdr3_aa: CASTRWGGSEFYGYTF
j_call: TRBJ1-1; d_call: NA; v_call: TRBV11-2; clone_size: NA; cdr3_nt: TGTGCCAGCAGCTCACAGCAGCATGAAGCTTTCTTT; cdr3_aa: CASSSQQHEAFF
j_call: TRBJ2-7; d_call: TRBD2; v_call: TRBV27; clone_size: NA; cdr3_nt: TGTGCCAGCAGTTTATCGGGTAGGACTAGCGGAAGATCCTACGAGCAGTACTTC; cdr3_aa: CASSLSGRTSGRSYEQYF
j_call: TRBJ1-2; d_call: NA; v_call: TRBV2; clone_size: NA; cdr3_nt: TGTGCCAGCAGTGTTGGGACAACTGAAAATGGCTACACCTTC; cdr3_aa: CASSVGTTENGYTF
j_call: TRBJ2-3; d_call: NA; v_call: TRBV24-1; clone_size: NA; cdr3_nt: TGTGCCACCGCAACGAACAGAGTGACAGATACGCAGTATTTT; cdr3_aa: CATATNRVTDTQYF
j_call: TRBJ2-3; d_call: NA; v_call: TRBV2; clone_size: NA; cdr3_nt: TGTGCCAGCAGGATTAGCGGAGGGCGCACAGATACGCAGTATTTT; cdr3_aa: CASRISGGRTDTQYF
j_call: TRBJ2-2; d_call: NA; v_call: TRBV6-5; clone_size: NA; cdr3_nt: TGTGCCAGCCAAGGCGGTTTTGTCAACACCGGGGAGCTGTTTTTT; cdr3_aa: CASQGGFVNTGELFF
j_call: TRBJ1-5; d_call: TRBD1; v_call: TRBV5-1; clone_size: NA; cdr3_nt: TGCGCCAGCAGCTTGGACGGGACAGGGTCAAATCAGCCCCAGCATTTT; cdr3_aa: CASSLDGTGSNQPQHF
j_call: TRBJ2-7; d_call: NA; v_call: TRBV19; clone_size: once; cdr3_nt: TGTGCCAGTAGTATAAGTCACGCAGGGTCCTACGAGCAGTACTTC; cdr3_aa: CASSISHAGSYEQYF
j_call: TRBJ1-5; d_call: TRBD1; v_call: TRBV12-5; clone_size: NA; cdr3_nt: TGTGCTAGTGGTTTAGGGACAGGGGTTGATCAGCCCCAGCATTTT; cdr3_aa: CASGLGTGVDQPQHF
j_call: TRBJ2-7; d_call: TRBD2; v_call: TRBV5-1; clone_size: NA; cdr3_nt: TGCGCCAGCAAAGTGATAGCGGGGGGGACGTACGAGCAGTACTTC; cdr3_aa: CASKVIAGGTYEQYF
j_call: TRBJ1-1; d_call: NA; v_call: TRBV28; clone_size: NA; cdr3_nt: TGTGCCAGCACCCCGGGTGGAGGCCTGAACACTGAAGCTTTCTTT; cdr3_aa: CASTPGGGLNTEAFF